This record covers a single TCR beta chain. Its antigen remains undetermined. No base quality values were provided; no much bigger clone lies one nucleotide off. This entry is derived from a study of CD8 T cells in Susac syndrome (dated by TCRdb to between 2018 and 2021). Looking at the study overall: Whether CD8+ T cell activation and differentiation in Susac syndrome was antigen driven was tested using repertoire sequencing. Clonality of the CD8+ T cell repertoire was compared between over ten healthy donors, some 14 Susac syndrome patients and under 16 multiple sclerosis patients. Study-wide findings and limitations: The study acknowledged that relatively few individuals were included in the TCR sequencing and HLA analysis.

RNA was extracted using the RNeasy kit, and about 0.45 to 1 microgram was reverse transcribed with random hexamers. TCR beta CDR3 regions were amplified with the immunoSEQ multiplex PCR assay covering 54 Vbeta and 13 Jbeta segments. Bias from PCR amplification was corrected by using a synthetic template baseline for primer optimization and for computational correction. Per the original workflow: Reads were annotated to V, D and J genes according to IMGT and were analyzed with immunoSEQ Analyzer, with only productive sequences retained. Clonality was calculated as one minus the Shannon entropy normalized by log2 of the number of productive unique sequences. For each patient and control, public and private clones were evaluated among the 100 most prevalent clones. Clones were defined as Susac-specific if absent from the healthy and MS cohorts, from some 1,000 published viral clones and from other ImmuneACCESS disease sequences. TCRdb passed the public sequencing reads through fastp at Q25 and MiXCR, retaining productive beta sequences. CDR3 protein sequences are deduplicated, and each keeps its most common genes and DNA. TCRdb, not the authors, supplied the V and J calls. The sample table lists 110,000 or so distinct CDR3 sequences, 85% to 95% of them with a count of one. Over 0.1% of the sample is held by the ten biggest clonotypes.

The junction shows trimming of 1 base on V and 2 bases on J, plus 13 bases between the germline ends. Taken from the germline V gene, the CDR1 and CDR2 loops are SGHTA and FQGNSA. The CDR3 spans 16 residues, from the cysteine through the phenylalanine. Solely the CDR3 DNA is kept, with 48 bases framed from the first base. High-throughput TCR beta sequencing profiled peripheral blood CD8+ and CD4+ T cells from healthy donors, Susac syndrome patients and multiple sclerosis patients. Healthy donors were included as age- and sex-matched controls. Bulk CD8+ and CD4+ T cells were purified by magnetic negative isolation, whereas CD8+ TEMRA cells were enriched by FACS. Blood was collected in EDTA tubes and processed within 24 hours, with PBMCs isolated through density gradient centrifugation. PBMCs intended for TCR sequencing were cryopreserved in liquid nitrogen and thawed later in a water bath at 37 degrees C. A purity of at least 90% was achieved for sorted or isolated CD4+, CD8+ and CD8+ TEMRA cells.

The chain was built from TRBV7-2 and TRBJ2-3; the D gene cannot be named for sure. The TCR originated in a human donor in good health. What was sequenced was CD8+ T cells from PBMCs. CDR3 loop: CASSLGVSSYTDTQYF. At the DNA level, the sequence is TGTGCCAGCAGCTTAGGCGTCTCTTCGTACACAGATACGCAGTATTTT.